This T cell receptor beta chain was profiled in a study of T-cell reconstitution after alpha-beta-depleted transplantation in children. Whole-study results and caveats: Newly produced T cells mostly accounted for T-cell counts and diversity one year post-transplant. About two months after transplant, alpha-beta T cells reportedly came from several hundred expanded graft clones. Some patients' high day-60 TCRbeta diversity was traced to surviving recipient T cells and thymic progenitors.

Germline V CDR1 and CDR2: LNHNV, YYDKDF (reference sequence). The CDR3 totals 15 residues. V trimming: 5 bases; J trimming: 6 bases; junction bases outside the gene matches: 6. Preparation of the TCRbeta library involved a method that used unique molecular identifiers. TCRdb called the PCR reads again in MiXCR, with one record for every CDR3 protein. The table has 450,000 to 600,000 distinct CDR3 sequences, over 10% seen once; the top ten hold 2.2%. Note on this clonotype: Its antigen is still unknown.

Sequenced here: PBMCs, mostly from graft donor cells, sampled 360 days after TCRalphabeta/CD19-depleted stem cell transplant. This TCR derives from a male patient between 10 and 17 years old who had a stem cell transplant for acute myeloid leukemia, so the T cells may come from the graft donor. J is TRBJ2-1 and V is TRBV15; TRBD2 aligns across 11 bases. The CDR3 protein is CATSLGLAGGNEQFF. The CDR3, as DNA: TGTGCCACCAGCCTGGGGCTAGCGGGAGGCAATGAGCAGTTCTTC.